This entry lists 26 T cell receptor beta chains sequenced from one sample in a study of STAT5B mutations in CD4+ large granular lymphocyte leukemia. Data came from immunoSEQ multiplex PCR; TCRdb stores just in-frame clones and leaves some out. The sample has fewer than 40,000 clones; around 80% are singletons. Sequencing was done on a sample of CD4+ T cells from blood buffy coats. Source of these receptors: a human donor in good health.

This clone appeared a single time. V usage is TRBV18 and J usage is TRBJ1-4; D is unclear. V lost 3 bases and J lost 8, with 13 bases in between. This CDR3 is built from 14 residues. The germline V gene has CDR1 KGHSH and CDR2 LQKENI. CDR3 loop: CASSPLRADEKLFF. The CDR3 DNA follows: TGTGCCAGCTCACCCCTTCGGGCGGACGAAAAACTGTTTTTT.

This clone was seen more than once but under ten times. The CDR3 region is CASREQSNMNTEAFF. CDR3 nucleotide sequence: TGTGCCAGCAGGGAACAGTCAAACATGAACACTGAAGCTTTCTTT. V is TRBV6-4 and J is TRBJ1-1; D gene uncertain. This CDR3 comprises 15 residues. CDR1 is MRHNA and CDR2 is SNTAGT in the germline V gene. Between the trimmed V and J ends, which lost 6 bases and 0 bases, there was a span of 14 bases.

This chain links TRBV2 with TRBJ1-3; the D gene is possibly TRBD1 (5 bases). The CDR3 extends over 14 amino acids. Trimming took 5 bases from V and 2 from J, leaving 10 bases between them. Germline CDR1 is SNHLY and CDR2 is FYNNEI. The CDR3 is CASSPGRAGNTIYF. The CDR3 region has the DNA TGTGCCAGCAGTCCAGGGAGGGCTGGAAACACCATATATTTT.

DNA for the CDR3: TGCGCCAGCAGCTTGGGGACTACCCTTGCACGTCAGACCGGGGAGCTGTTTTTT. Amino acids: CASSLGTTLARQTGELFF. This rearrangement joins TRBV5-1 to TRBJ2-2, with D possibly matching TRBD2 (6 bases). V was pared by 0 bases and J by 5 bases, with 20 bases between. Germline V gene sequence: CDR1 SGHRS, CDR2 YFSETQ. This CDR3 has 18 amino acids.

V usage is TRBV10-3 and J usage is TRBJ2-3, with 16 bases fitting TRBD2. Trimming at V came to 4 bases and at J to 1 base, leaving 2 bases not matched to a gene. The CDR3 sequence is 17 residues long. Looked up from germline, CDR1 is ENHRY and CDR2 is SYGVKD. The DNA of the CDR3 is TGTGCCATCAGTGTGGGGACTAGCGGGGGGGGCACAGATACGCAGTATTTT. Translation gives CAISVGTSGGGTDTQYF.

The chain joins TRBV15 to TRBJ2-7, with a weak D call TRBD1 (8 bases). This CDR3 has 15 amino acids. V lost 0 bases and J 6 bases, leaving 15 bases between the germline ends. Per germline, CDR1 LNHNV and CDR2 YYDKDF (reference sequence). The DNA for the CDR3 is TGTGCCACCAGCAGAGACACAGGGGGGGGACGCGAGCAGTACTTC. This sequence encodes CATSRDTGGGREQYF.

This chain joins TRBV7-2 and TRBJ1-3; D not resolved. V shed 1 base and J shed 4 bases, with 5 bases lying between them. Germline V gives CDR1 SGHTA, CDR2 FQGNSA. The CDR3 has 13 amino acids. CDR3 sequence: CASSLGPGNTIYF. The CDR3, as DNA: TGTGCCAGCAGCTTAGGGCCAGGAAACACCATATATTTT.

The V gene is TRBV7-8, the J gene TRBJ1-1; D is unclear. CDR1 is SGHVS, CDR2 FQNEAQ, per germline. V was trimmed by 1 base and J by 6 bases, leaving 15 bases between them. This CDR3 has 15 residues. The CDR3 sequence is CASSLVEGGSAEAFF. DNA of the CDR3: TGTGCCAGCAGCTTAGTGGAGGGTGGAAGCGCTGAAGCTTTCTTT. Filled out from reference TRBV7-8 and TRBJ1-1, the complete variable domain reads GAGVSQSPRYKVAKRGQDVALRCDPISGHVSLFWYQQALGQGPEFLTYFQNEAQLDKSGLPSDRFFAERPEGSVSTLKIQRTQQEDSAVYLCASSLVEGGSAEAFFGQGTRLTVV.

The chain recombines TRBV2 with TRBJ1-2; 10 bases are shared with TRBD1. Germline V CDR1 and CDR2: SNHLY, FYNNEI. This CDR3 has 15 residues. The ends lost 6 bases at V and 4 bases at J; junction bases unmatched: 8. The CDR3 sequence: CASSQGQGNIYGYTF. The CDR3, as DNA: TGTGCCAGCAGCCAGGGACAGGGGAACATCTATGGCTACACCTTC.

The chain uses TRBV5-1 and TRBJ2-2; tentatively, D is TRBD1 or TRBD2 (5 bases each). Germline-derived CDR1 and CDR2 are SGHRS and YFSETQ. Trimming removed 4 bases at V and 4 bases at J, with 20 bases between. The CDR3 is made up of 17 amino acids. The CDR3: CASSPKGAGGRTGELFF. Here the CDR3 DNA reads TGCGCCAGCAGCCCGAAAGGGGCGGGCGGTCGCACCGGGGAGCTGTTTTTT.

The chain employs TRBV7-9 and TRBJ2-4; 7 bases line up with TRBD1. The V segment lost 0 bases and the J segment 2 bases; nucleotides outside the gene matches: 7. The V gene's germline CDR1 is SEHNR and CDR2 FQNEAQ (reference sequence). The CDR3 consists of 17 residues. This CDR3 is CASSLADRVVTKNIQYF. As DNA, the CDR3 is TGTGCCAGCAGCTTAGCTGACAGGGTTGTAACCAAAAACATTCAGTACTTC.

The rearrangement links TRBV6-6 to TRBJ2-7; 10 bases align to TRBD2. V was pared by 5 bases and J by 3 bases, with 7 bases of the junction left unmatched. Germline lookup yields CDR1 MNHNY and CDR2 SVGAGI (reference sequence). The CDR3 sequence is 15 residues long. The CDR3 coding sequence is TGTGCCAGCAGTCGTTCGACTAGCGGGTACTACGAGCAGTACTTC. It encodes CASSRSTSGYYEQYF.

This chain joins TRBV7-9 and TRBJ2-1; D might be TRBD1 or TRBD2, each matching 5 bases. The CDR3 is 14 amino acids. Germline loops: CDR1 SEHNR, CDR2 FQNEAQ (reference sequence). Trimming stripped 5 bases from V and 9 bases from J, with 17 bases between. The CDR3 sequence: CASSPTAAGSEQFF. CDR3 DNA sequence: TGTGCCAGCAGCCCGACAGCGGCAGGGAGTGAGCAGTTCTTC.

The chain combines TRBV7-2 with TRBJ1-5, with 10 nucleotides matching TRBD1. V dropped 3 bases and J dropped 7; count of bases not matched to a gene: 6. CDR1 SGHTA and CDR2 FQGNSA come from the germline V gene. The CDR3 is made up of 15 amino acids. The CDR3 is CASSFRQGAQQPQHF. The CDR3 DNA reads TGTGCCAGCAGCTTTCGACAGGGGGCACAACAGCCCCAGCATTTT.

The chain carries TRBV27 and TRBJ2-7, with 9 bases matching TRBD1. Per germline, CDR1 MNHEY and CDR2 SMNVEV (reference sequence). This CDR3 spans 15 amino acids. Trimming removed 6 bases from V and 6 bases from J; junction bases left unmatched: 12. CDR3 region: CASSIHDRGVSEQYF. Here the CDR3 DNA reads TGTGCCAGCAGCATACATGACAGGGGGGTATCCGAGCAGTACTTC.

The J gene is TRBJ2-7, the V gene TRBV6-6; no reliable D call. Trimming shortened V by 8 bases and J by 3 bases, and 11 bases separated the two germline ends. From germline, CDR1 is MNHNY and CDR2 SVGAGI (reference sequence). This CDR3 is built from 12 residues. In DNA form, the CDR3 reads TGTGCCAGCGGTCCCAGAATCTACGAGCAGTACTTC. Protein product: CASGPRIYEQYF.

The chain carries TRBV5-1 and TRBJ2-2, with no clear D. Trimming removed 4 bases at V and 6 bases at J, with 10 bases between. The CDR3 runs 13 residues. Per germline, CDR1 SGHRS and CDR2 YFSETQ. CDR3 region: CASSLISPGELFF. The CDR3 region has the DNA TGCGCCAGCAGCCTCATCAGCCCCGGGGAGCTGTTTTTT.

The chain has TRBV4-2 and TRBJ1-2, with D possibly matching TRBD1 (6 bases). Germline V gives CDR1 LGHNA, CDR2 YNFKEQ. CDR3 size: 14 residues. V lost 6 bases, J lost 5 bases, and 16 bases lay in between. CDR3 nucleotides: TGTGCCAGCAGACCACGAGGGGGGGATTATGGCTACACCTTC. Encoded protein: CASRPRGGDYGYTF.

This chain links TRBV7-6 with TRBJ2-5, with D maybe TRBD1 (5 bases). CDR1 SGHVS and CDR2 FNYEAQ come from the germline V gene. The CDR3 contains 14 residues. V dropped 5 bases and J dropped 4 bases, with 14 bases sitting between them. CDR3 sequence reads: CASSSIAGSETQYF. In nucleotides, the CDR3 is TGTGCCAGCAGCAGCATTGCAGGGTCAGAGACCCAGTACTTC.

The V gene is TRBV2, the J gene TRBJ2-1; TRBD1 is a possible D gene (6 bases). From germline, CDR1 is SNHLY and CDR2 FYNNEI. This CDR3 has 15 residues. Trimming left V 7 bases short and J 4 bases short, with 17 bases between. Written as DNA, the CDR3 is TGTGCCAGCAAATCACAGGGAATAGGATACAATGAGCAGTTCTTC. Amino acid sequence: CASKSQGIGYNEQFF. Based on the CDR3 plus reference TRBV2 and TRBJ2-1, the full variable domain is EPEVTQTPSHQVTQMGQEVILRCVPISNHLYFYWYRQILGQKVEFLVSFYNNEISEKSEIFDDQFSVERPDGSNFTLKIRSTKLEDSAMYFCASKSQGIGYNEQFFGPGTRLTVL.

The chain joins TRBV27 to TRBJ2-1; D possibly uses TRBD1 or TRBD2 (5 bases each). The CDR3 contains 15 residues. CDR1 and CDR2 from the germline V gene are MNHEY and SMNVEV (reference sequence). V dropped 11 bases and J dropped 3 bases, with 20 bases sitting between them. The CDR3 loop is CAARRDQGGYNEQFF. Written as DNA, the CDR3 is TGTGCCGCCAGACGGGACCAGGGCGGCTACAATGAGCAGTTCTTC.

This chain links TRBV7-2 with TRBJ1-4, with D tentatively TRBD1 (6 bases). The germline V gene has CDR1 SGHTA and CDR2 FQGNSA. Trimming cost V 2 bases and J 8 bases, with 15 bases left between them. The CDR3 is made up of 15 amino acids. This CDR3 is CASSLMGRGKEKLFF. In nucleotides, the CDR3 is TGTGCCAGCAGCTTAATGGGCAGGGGAAAGGAAAAACTGTTTTTT.

The CDR3 DNA reads as TGCGCCAGCAGCTTGGAACTAGCGGGAGGGCCCACCTACAATGAGCAGTTCTTC. The encoded protein is CASSLELAGGPTYNEQFF. The chain recombines TRBV5-1 with TRBJ2-1; TRBD2 aligns across 13 bases. This CDR3 contains 18 residues. CDR1 is SGHRS and CDR2 is YFSETQ in the germline V gene. The V segment lost 0 bases and the J segment 2 bases; nucleotides outside the gene matches: 5.

This clone was detected only a few times. CDR3 in amino acids: CASRADSQAIHSNQPQHF. The CDR3 nucleotides read TGTGCCAGCAGGGCCGACAGCCAGGCGATTCATAGCAATCAGCCCCAGCATTTT. The rearrangement links TRBV2 to TRBJ1-5; TRBD1 might be the D (5 bases). The CDR3 is made up of 18 amino acids. Looked up from germline, CDR1 is SNHLY and CDR2 is FYNNEI. V lost 6 bases, J lost 0 bases, and 21 bases lay in between.

The chain couples TRBV7-6 to TRBJ2-3, with 8 bases fitting TRBD1. V lost 4 bases and J lost 6; bases outside the gene matches: 12. Germline CDR1 and CDR2: SGHVS and FNYEAQ. CDR3 length: 16 residues. CDR3 in amino acids: CASSSSGRGRGDTQYF. In nucleotides, the CDR3 is TGTGCCAGCAGCTCCTCGGGCAGGGGGCGAGGGGATACGCAGTATTTT.

The chain recombines TRBV18 with TRBJ2-7, with D maybe TRBD2 (6 bases). CDR1 is KGHSH and CDR2 is LQKENI in the germline V gene. The CDR3 has 17 residues. V lost 1 base and J lost 2, with 18 bases in between. CDR3 in amino acids: CASSPQLTGGSPYEQYF. The DNA of the CDR3 is TGTGCCAGCTCACCACAATTAACTGGGGGGAGCCCCTACGAGCAGTACTTC.